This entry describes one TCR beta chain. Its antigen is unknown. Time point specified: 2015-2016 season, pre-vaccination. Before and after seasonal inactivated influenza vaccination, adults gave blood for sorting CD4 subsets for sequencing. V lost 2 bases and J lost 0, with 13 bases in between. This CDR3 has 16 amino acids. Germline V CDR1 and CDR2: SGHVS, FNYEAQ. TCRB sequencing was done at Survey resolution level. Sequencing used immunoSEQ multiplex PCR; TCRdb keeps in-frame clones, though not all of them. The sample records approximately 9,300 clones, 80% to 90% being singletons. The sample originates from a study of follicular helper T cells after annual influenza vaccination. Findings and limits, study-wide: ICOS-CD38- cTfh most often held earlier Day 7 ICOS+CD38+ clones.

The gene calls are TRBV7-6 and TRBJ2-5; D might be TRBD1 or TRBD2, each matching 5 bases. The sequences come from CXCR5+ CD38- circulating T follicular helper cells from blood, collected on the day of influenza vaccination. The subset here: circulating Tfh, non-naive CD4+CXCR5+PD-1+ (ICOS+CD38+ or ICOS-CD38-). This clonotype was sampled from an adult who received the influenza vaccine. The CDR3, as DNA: TGTGCCAGCAGCTTAAGGGGACCTACGTACCAAGAGACCCAGTACTTC. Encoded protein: CASSLRGPTYQETQYF.